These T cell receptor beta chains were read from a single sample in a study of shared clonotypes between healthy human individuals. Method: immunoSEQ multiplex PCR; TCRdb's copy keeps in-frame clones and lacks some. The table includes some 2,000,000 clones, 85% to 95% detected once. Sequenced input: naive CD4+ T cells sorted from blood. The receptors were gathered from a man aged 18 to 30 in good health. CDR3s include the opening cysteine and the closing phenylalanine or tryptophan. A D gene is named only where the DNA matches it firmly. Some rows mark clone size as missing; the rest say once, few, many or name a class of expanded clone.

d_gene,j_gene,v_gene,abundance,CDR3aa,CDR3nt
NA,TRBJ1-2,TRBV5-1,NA,CASSSGTGQGYTF,TGCGCCAGCAGCTCTGGGACTGGTCAAGGCTACACCTTC
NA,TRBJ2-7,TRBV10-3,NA,CAISVPGLGYEQYF,TGTGCCATCAGTGTACCCGGGTTGGGCTACGAGCAGTACTTC
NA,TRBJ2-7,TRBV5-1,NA,CASSLEPYEQYF,TGCGCCAGCAGCTTGGAACCATACGAGCAGTACTTC
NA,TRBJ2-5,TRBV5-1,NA,CASSLASTMGGALETQYF,TGCGCCAGCAGCTTGGCCAGTACGATGGGCGGGGCCTTAGAGACCCAGTACTTC
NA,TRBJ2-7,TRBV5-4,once,CASSTSIGGPSEQYF,TGTGCCAGCAGCACCTCGATAGGAGGACCGAGTGAGCAGTACTTC
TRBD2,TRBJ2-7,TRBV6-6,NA,CAVGGGAYEQYF,TGTGCCGTCGGCGGGGGGGCCTACGAGCAGTACTTC
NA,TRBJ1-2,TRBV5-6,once,CASSLGQVHRGYTF,TGTGCCAGCAGCTTGGGTCAGGTCCATCGTGGCTACACCTTC
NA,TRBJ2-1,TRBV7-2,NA,CASSLGGTYNEQFF,TGTGCCAGCAGCTTAGGAGGGACCTACAATGAGCAGTTCTTC
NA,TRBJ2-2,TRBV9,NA,CASSERGPGELFF,TGTGCCAGCAGCGAAAGGGGCCCCGGGGAGCTGTTTTTT
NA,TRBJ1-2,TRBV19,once,CASSIVAGNGYTF,TGTGCCAGTAGTATAGTGGCAGGGAATGGCTACACCTTC
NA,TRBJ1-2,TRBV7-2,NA,CASSFATANYGYTF,TGTGCCAGCAGCTTCGCGACAGCTAACTATGGCTACACCTTC
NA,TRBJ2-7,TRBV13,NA,CASSNRTSGLYEQYF,TGTGCCAGCAGCAACCGGACTTCAGGGCTCTACGAGCAGTACTTC
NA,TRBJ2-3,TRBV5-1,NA,CASSFSGGGTDTQYF,TGCGCCAGCAGCTTCTCTGGGGGTGGTACAGATACGCAGTATTTT
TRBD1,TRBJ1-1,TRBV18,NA,CASSPGQGVGTEAFF,TGTGCCAGCTCCCCCGGCCAGGGGGTTGGTACTGAAGCTTTCTTT
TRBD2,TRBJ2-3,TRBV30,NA,CAWSLGLADTQYF,TGTGCCTGGAGTTTGGGACTAGCAGATACGCAGTATTTT
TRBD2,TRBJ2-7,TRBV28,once,CASSFPLAGENEQYF,TGTGCCAGCAGTTTCCCTCTAGCGGGGGAAAACGAGCAGTACTTC
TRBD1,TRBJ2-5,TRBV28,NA,CASRATDRVETQYF,TGTGCCAGCAGAGCGACAGACAGGGTAGAGACCCAGTACTTC
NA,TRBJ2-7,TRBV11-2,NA,CASSLDTGTANSYEQYF,TGTGCCAGCAGCTTAGATACGGGAACAGCGAATTCCTACGAGCAGTACTTC
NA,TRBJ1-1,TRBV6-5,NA,CASSWEEGRMNTEAFF,TGTGCCAGCAGTTGGGAGGAGGGGCGAATGAACACTGAAGCTTTCTTT
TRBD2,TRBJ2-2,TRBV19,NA,CASTTSGNTGELFF,TGTGCCAGCACAACTAGCGGGAACACCGGGGAGCTGTTTTTT
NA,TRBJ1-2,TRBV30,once,CAWTSTVFDGYTF,TGTGCCTGGACCTCTACAGTCTTCGATGGCTACACCTTC
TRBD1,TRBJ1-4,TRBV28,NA,CASSIRQGKDEKLFF,TGTGCCAGCAGTATTAGACAGGGGAAGGATGAAAAACTGTTTTTT
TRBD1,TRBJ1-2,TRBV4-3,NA,CASSQDIGTADYGYTF,TGCGCCAGCAGCCAAGATATTGGGACAGCCGACTATGGCTACACCTTC
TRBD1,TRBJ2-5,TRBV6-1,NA,CASSERKGTAQETQYF,TGTGCCAGCAGTGAAAGGAAGGGGACAGCCCAAGAGACCCAGTACTTC
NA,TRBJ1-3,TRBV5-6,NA,CASSLGSVNTIYF,TGTGCCAGCAGCTTGGGTAGTGTAAACACCATATATTTT
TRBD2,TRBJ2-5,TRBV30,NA,CAWSVAGTETQYF,TGTGCCTGGAGTGTAGCGGGGACGGAGACCCAGTACTTC
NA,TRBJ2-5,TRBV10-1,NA,CASSRDPGETQYF,TGCGCCAGCAGTCGGGACCCGGGGGAGACCCAGTACTTC
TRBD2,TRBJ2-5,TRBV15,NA,CATSRGSPLAGAHQETQYF,TGTGCCACCAGCAGGGGCAGTCCACTAGCGGGAGCGCACCAAGAGACCCAGTACTTC
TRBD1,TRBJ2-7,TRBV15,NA,CATREPGTGRSYEQYF,TGTGCCACTCGCGAACCCGGGACAGGCCGCTCCTACGAGCAGTACTTC
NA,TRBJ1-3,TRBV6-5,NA,CASSYDVGDTGNTIYF,TGTGCCAGCAGTTATGATGTCGGGGATACTGGAAACACCATATATTTT
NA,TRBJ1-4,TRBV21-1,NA,CASKRHEKLFF,TGTGCCAGCAAGAGGCATGAAAAACTGTTTTTT
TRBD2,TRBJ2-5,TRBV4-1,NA,CASSQDQAGGQETQYF,TGCGCCAGCAGCCAAGATCAGGCGGGGGGCCAAGAGACCCAGTACTTC
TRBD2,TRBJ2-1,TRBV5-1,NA,CASSLALTSANEQFF,TGCGCCAGCAGCTTGGCCCTCACTAGCGCGAATGAGCAGTTCTTC
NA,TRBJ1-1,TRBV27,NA,CASSLGTGNTEAFF,TGTGCCAGCAGTTTGGGGACGGGGAACACTGAAGCTTTCTTT
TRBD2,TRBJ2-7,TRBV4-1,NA,CASSPLAGDPPAVYEQYF,TGCGCCAGCAGCCCTTTAGCGGGGGACCCCCCCGCGGTCTACGAGCAGTACTTC
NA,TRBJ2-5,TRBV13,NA,CASSLWFDLQEPQYF,TGTGCCAGCAGCTTATGGTTCGATTTACAAGAGCCCCAGTACTTC
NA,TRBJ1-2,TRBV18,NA,CASSPPDSLRGGYTF,TGTGCCAGCTCACCACCGGACAGTCTAAGGGGAGGCTACACCTTC
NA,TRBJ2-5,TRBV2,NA,CASRGDSAGTQYF,TGTGCCAGCAGAGGGGACTCGGCAGGAACCCAGTACTTC
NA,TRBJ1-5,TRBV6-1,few,CASSATGLNQPQHF,TGTGCCAGCAGTGCAACAGGGCTAAATCAGCCCCAGCATTTT
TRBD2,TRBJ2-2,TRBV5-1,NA,CASSALTSGRASGELFF,TGCGCCAGCAGCGCCCTGACTAGCGGGAGGGCAAGCGGGGAGCTGTTTTTT
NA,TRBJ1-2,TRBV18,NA,CASSSGTKNDGYTF,TGTGCCAGCTCATCCGGGACCAAAAATGATGGCTACACCTTC
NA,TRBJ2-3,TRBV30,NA,CAWSGVGGTTDTQYF,TGTGCCTGGAGTGGTGTAGGCGGGACCACAGATACGCAGTATTTT
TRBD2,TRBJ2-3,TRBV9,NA,CASSVPSGTSGSTDTQYF,TGTGCCAGCAGCGTCCCCTCAGGGACTAGCGGAAGCACAGATACGCAGTATTTT
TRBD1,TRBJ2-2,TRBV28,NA,CASSPRGQPNTGELFF,TGTGCCAGCAGTCCTAGGGGGCAACCAAACACCGGGGAGCTGTTTTTT
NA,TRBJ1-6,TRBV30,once,CAWSSVFGNSPLHF,TGTGCCTGGAGTTCCGTTTTTGGGAATTCACCCCTCCACTTT
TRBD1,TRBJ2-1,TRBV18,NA,CASSPGTENEQFF,TGTGCCAGCTCACCCGGGACAGAGAATGAGCAGTTCTTC
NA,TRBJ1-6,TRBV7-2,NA,CASSLDLGRDSPLHF,TGTGCCAGCAGCTTAGATCTGGGGAGGGATTCACCCCTCCACTTT
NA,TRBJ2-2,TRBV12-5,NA,CASGSPPPGRVHGELFF,TGTGCTAGTGGTTCCCCCCCTCCGGGGCGCGTTCACGGGGAGCTGTTTTTT
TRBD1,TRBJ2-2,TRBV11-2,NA,CASRQIRDSRRLNTGELFF,TGTGCCAGCAGGCAAATCCGGGACAGTCGTAGGTTAAACACCGGGGAGCTGTTTTTT
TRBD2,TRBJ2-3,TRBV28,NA,CASSLLGLAGDTDTQYF,TGTGCCAGCAGTTTATTAGGGCTAGCGGGGGACACAGATACGCAGTATTTT